The clone carrying this T cell receptor (beta chain) has more than one count but fewer than ten. Antigen specificity is unknown. Each CDR3 protein gets one entry after TCRdb re-called the 5' RACE reads with MiXCR. Among about 470,000 distinct CDR3 sequences listed, 15% to 20% were seen once. These data come from a study of T-cell memory formation after mild COVID-19. General study findings and limits: Clones that contracted from day 15 to 85 had balanced CD4/CD8; later expanders were CD4+ biased.

Per germline, CDR1 SGHRS and CDR2 YFSETQ. J lost 3 bases, V lost 0 bases, and 3 bases had no gene match. This CDR3 spans 14 amino acids. V usage is TRBV5-1 and J usage is TRBJ2-7; 7 bases map to TRBD1. The sequence was obtained from an adult woman who had mild COVID-19 (a few samples of this study predate the infection). Cell type and time point are not known. Input material: PBMCs or a T cell subset sorted from them (not recorded which). The CDR3 nucleotides read TGCGCCAGCAGCTTGGGCCCAGGGGGCTACGAGCAGTACTTC. It encodes CASSLGPGGYEQYF. Supplemented by reference TRBV5-1 and TRBJ2-7, the full variable domain reads KAGVTQTPRYLIKTRGQQVTLSCSPISGHRSVSWYQQTPGQGLQFLFEYFSETQRNKGNFPGRFSGRQFSNSRSEMNVSTLELGDSALYLCASSLGPGGYEQYFGPGTRLTVT.